The 24 T cell receptor beta chains below all came from one sample that was sequenced in a study of cytomegalovirus exposure and HLA in healthy donors. The PCR made use of 60 Vbeta and 13 Jbeta primers. Produced via immunoSEQ multiplex PCR; TCRdb's table is partial and in-frame only. The top ten hold roughly 0.38% of the sample, which has 150,000 to 200,000 clones, roughly 84% seen once. The sequenced sample consisted of PBMCs. All receptors come from a boy aged 2-15 years in good health and CMV-seronegative.

Concerning this clone: This sample includes further DNA sequences coding for the same CDR3. The rearrangement joins TRBV30 to TRBJ2-7; D not certain. The CDR3 has 11 residues. CDR1 is GTSNPN, CDR2 SVGIG, per germline (reference sequence). Trimming shortened V by 0 bases and J by 3 bases, and 3 bases separated the two germline ends. The CDR3 region is CAWSVLYEQYF. CDR3 in DNA: TGTGCCTGGAGTGTACTCTACGAGCAGTACTTC.

This clone has just one count. This chain connects TRBV9 to TRBJ2-7; possible D gene TRBD2, 6 bases. Germline CDR1 SGDLS, CDR2 YYNGEE. The CDR3 runs to 13 residues. Trimming took 2 bases from V and 6 from J, leaving 12 bases between them. The DNA of the CDR3 is TGTGCCAGCAGCGTGTCTAGCGATGGCGAGCAGTACTTC. It encodes CASSVSSDGEQYF.

This clone was detected once. The chain recombines TRBV7-3 with TRBJ2-5; tentatively, D is TRBD1 (6 bases). The V and J ends lost 5 bases and 4 bases respectively, with 14 bases between them. The CDR3 covers 14 residues. In germline, CDR1 is SGHTA, CDR2 FQGTGA. DNA for the CDR3: TGTGCCAGCAGCCCTACAGGGATGGGAGAGACCCAGTACTTC. Translated, it gives CASSPTGMGETQYF.

The chain has TRBV7-9 and TRBJ2-5, with 7 bases lining up with TRBD1. TRBJ2-7 explains the end of the DNA better; the J call may be wrong. The CDR3 has 14 amino acids. Germline loops: CDR1 SEHNR, CDR2 FQNEAQ (reference sequence). The CDR3 DNA follows: TGTGCCAGCACCAGGACAGGCCCTTTGGACGAGCAGTACTTC. Its translation is CASTRTGPLDEQYF.

About this clone itself: This same CDR3 is encoded by further DNA sequences in the sample. The CDR3 nucleotides read TGTGCCAGCAGTTTAGGTACGGGGAACACTGAAGCTTTCTTT. This gives the protein CASSLGTGNTEAFF. The chain combines TRBV27 with TRBJ1-1; D gene unclear. CDR3 length: 14 amino acids. Deletions cut 2 bases from V and 1 base from J, with 8 bases between. In germline, CDR1 is MNHEY, CDR2 SMNVEV (reference sequence).

This rearrangement joins TRBV6-5 to TRBJ1-1; D might be TRBD1 (5 bases). V dropped 1 base and J dropped 4 bases, with 13 bases sitting between them. Germline V gene sequence: CDR1 MNHEY, CDR2 SVGAGI. The CDR3 consists of 15 residues. This CDR3 is CASSYFRGGSTEAFF. DNA of the CDR3: TGTGCCAGCAGTTACTTTAGGGGCGGGAGCACTGAAGCTTTCTTT.

V usage is TRBV11-1 and J usage is TRBJ2-5, with unresolved D. V shed 8 bases and J shed 1 base, with 5 bases lying between them. From germline, CDR1 is SGHAT and CDR2 FQDESV (reference sequence). This CDR3 has 11 amino acids. The DNA for the CDR3 is TGTGCCAGCTTAATCCAAGAGACCCAGTACTTC. It specifies CASLIQETQYF.

This rearrangement joins TRBV9 to TRBJ1-2; maybe TRBD1 (5 bases). CDR1 is SGDLS, CDR2 YYNGEE, per germline. Between the trimmed V and J ends, which lost 0 bases and 7 bases, there was a span of 7 bases. CDR3 size: 12 residues. CDR3 coding DNA: TGTGCCAGCAGCGTAGGCCAGGGTGGCTACACCTTC. It codes for CASSVGQGGYTF.

V is TRBV12-5 and J is TRBJ1-5, with 7 nucleotides matching TRBD1. Germline V gene data show CDR1 as LGHNT and CDR2 as FRNRAP. The CDR3 has 15 residues. V lost 5 bases to trimming and J lost 0 bases; unmatched junction nucleotides: 4. The CDR3 DNA is TGTGCTAGTGGTCCGGGGACAGCTAGCAATCAGCCCCAGCATTTT. This encodes CASGPGTASNQPQHF.

V usage is TRBV19 and J usage is TRBJ2-6, with TRBD2 matching 14 bases. The junction had 6 bases not matched to a gene; V was cut back by 6 bases and J by 2 bases. The CDR3 is 18 amino acids. Per the germline V gene, CDR1 is LNHDA and CDR2 is SQIVND (reference sequence). In nucleotides, the CDR3 is TGTGCCAGTAGCCCCTTGGGACTAGCGGGAGCTGGGGCCAACGTCCTGACTTTC. It specifies CASSPLGLAGAGANVLTF.

In this sample, this clone turned up once. The V gene is TRBV5-6, the J gene TRBJ2-5, with D possibly matching TRBD1 (6 bases). TRBJ2-7 explains the end of the DNA better; the J call may be wrong. The germline CDR1 and CDR2 sequences are SGHDT and YYEEEE. The CDR3 loop spans 14 amino acids. CDR3 sequence: CASSLGDTAYEQYF. The CDR3 DNA reads TGTGCCAGCAGCTTGGGGGACACGGCTTACGAGCAGTACTTC.

The chain is built from TRBV5-1 and TRBJ2-1; 7 nucleotides line up with TRBD1. Germline loops: CDR1 SGHRS, CDR2 YFSETQ. This CDR3 spans 14 amino acids. The V segment lost 3 bases and the J segment 5 bases; nucleotides outside the gene matches: 5. The CDR3 nucleotides read TGCGCCAGCAGCTCCCGGACAGGAGACAATGAGCAGTTCTTC. Encoded protein: CASSSRTGDNEQFF. The full variable domain, its missing parts supplied by reference TRBV5-1 and TRBJ2-1, is KAGVTQTPRYLIKTRGQQVTLSCSPISGHRSVSWYQQTPGQGLQFLFEYFSETQRNKGNFPGRFSGRQFSNSRSEMNVSTLELGDSALYLCASSSRTGDNEQFFGPGTRLTVL.

The chain uses TRBV29-1 and TRBJ2-1; 10 bases map to TRBD1. The CDR3 runs to 13 residues. The J segment lost 4 bases and the V segment lost 6 bases, leaving 3 bases of the junction unmatched. Germline loops: CDR1 SQVTM, CDR2 ANQGSEA. The CDR3 region has the DNA TGCAGCGTCGGACAGGGGGGGTACAATGAGCAGTTCTTC. It codes for CSVGQGGYNEQFF.

This rearrangement joins TRBV21-1 to TRBJ2-2; no DNA check was done on the table's D call, TRBD2. TRBV21-1 is an annotated pseudogene. The CDR3 loop spans 17 amino acids. This CDR3 reads CASSTRPERESPGELFF. The CDR3 DNA sequence: TGTGCCAGCAGCACGAGGCCCGAGCGGGAGAGTCCCGGGGAGCTGTTTTTT.

This CDR3 is CASSEDRGITDTQYF. DNA for the CDR3: TGTGCCAGCAGTGAGGACAGGGGGATCACAGATACGCAGTATTTT. The chain links TRBV2 to TRBJ2-3, with TRBD1 matching 10 bases. V lost 3 bases and J lost 2; bases outside the gene matches: 2. The CDR3 runs to 15 residues. The germline V gene has CDR1 SNHLY and CDR2 FYNNEI. Filled out from reference TRBV2 and TRBJ2-3, the complete variable domain reads EPEVTQTPSHQVTQMGQEVILRCVPISNHLYFYWYRQILGQKVEFLVSFYNNEISEKSEIFDDQFSVERPDGSNFTLKIRSTKLEDSAMYFCASSEDRGITDTQYFGPGTRLTVL.

This rearrangement joins TRBV27 to TRBJ2-1; D is perhaps TRBD2 (5 bases). The germline V and J ends were trimmed by 2 bases and 1 base, with 21 bases remaining between them. This CDR3 is 19 amino acids long. CDR1 is MNHEY, CDR2 SMNVEV, per germline (reference sequence). Written as DNA, the CDR3 is TGTGCCAGCAGTTTACGCCCCGCCGGACTCGTCCTGTCCTACAATGAGCAGTTCTTC. It specifies CASSLRPAGLVLSYNEQFF.

This chain joins TRBV4-1 and TRBJ2-7; TRBD1 matches at 7 bases. CDR1 and CDR2 from the germline V gene are MGHRA and YSYEKL. CDR3 size: 15 residues. Trimming cost V 2 bases and J 2 bases; bases outside gene matches: 6. As DNA, the CDR3 is TGCGCCAGCAGCCAACAAGACAGGGCTGCCTACGAGCAGTACTTC. Its translation is CASSQQDRAAYEQYF.

This clone has just one count. This chain uses TRBV11-2 with TRBJ1-1; no reliable D call. Trimming removed 5 bases from V and 1 base from J, with 8 bases in between. The CDR3 has 13 amino acids. Germline CDR1 is SGHAT and CDR2 is FQNNGV. CDR3 coding DNA: TGTGCCAGCAGCCGCGGCGGGAACACTGAAGCTTTCTTT. This sequence encodes CASSRGGNTEAFF.

This clone is a singleton in its sample. The genes are TRBV5-1 and TRBJ2-2, with D tentatively TRBD2 (6 bases). The CDR3 totals 17 residues. CDR1 is SGHRS, CDR2 YFSETQ, per germline. V was pared by 4 bases and J by 7 bases, with 23 bases between. CDR3 sequence: CASSPVRPEMEGGELFF. In DNA, the CDR3 is TGCGCCAGCAGCCCGGTCCGTCCGGAGATGGAGGGCGGGGAGCTGTTTTTT.

The rearrangement links TRBV2 to TRBJ2-1; D perhaps matches TRBD1 (6 bases). V shed 4 bases and J shed 2 bases, with 12 bases lying between them. The germline V gene has CDR1 SNHLY and CDR2 FYNNEI. This CDR3 region has 15 residues. The DNA of the CDR3 is TGTGCCAGCAGTGCCGGGACAAGGCCCTACAATGAGCAGTTCTTC. This encodes CASSAGTRPYNEQFF.

The chain uses TRBV19 and TRBJ2-5; TRBD2 aligns across 12 bases. Germline V gene data show CDR1 as LNHDA and CDR2 as SQIVND (reference sequence). The CDR3 spans 12 residues. The V and J ends lost 5 bases and 14 bases, in that order; junction bases with no gene match: 6. The CDR3 region is CASSPTSGSRYF. CDR3 nucleotide sequence: TGTGCCAGTAGTCCGACTAGCGGGAGTCGTTACTTC.

The chain is built from TRBV19 and TRBJ2-1, with D perhaps TRBD2 (6 bases). Trimming removed 5 bases from V and 4 bases from J, with 18 bases in between. Germline-derived CDR1 and CDR2 are LNHDA and SQIVND (reference sequence). The CDR3 extends over 16 amino acids. Written as DNA, the CDR3 is TGTGCCAGTAGTCCCCGGGGGAGCGGGTATTACAATGAGCAGTTCTTC. This gives the protein CASSPRGSGYYNEQFF.

This clone was observed a single time. This chain links TRBV6-5 with TRBJ2-7; D might be TRBD1 (6 bases). The CDR3 is 15 amino acids. The germline V gene encodes CDR1 MNHEY and CDR2 SVGAGI. The V end lost 3 bases, the J end lost 4 bases, and 16 bases lay between the germline ends. As DNA, the CDR3 is TGTGCCAGCAGTTATCAAACAGGGAGATGGTACGAGCAGTACTTC. Translation: CASSYQTGRWYEQYF.

The V and J genes are TRBV11-2 and TRBJ2-1, with TRBD2 matching 9 bases. The CDR3 sequence is 16 residues long. Germline V CDR1 and CDR2: SGHAT, FQNNGV. Losses at the gene ends were 3 bases for V and 7 bases for J; bases not matched to a gene: 10. The CDR3 DNA is TGTGCCAGCAGCTTCCAGGCGGGAGGGCCGCGTAATGAGCAGTTCTTC. As protein: CASSFQAGGPRNEQFF.